Given below is one TCR beta chain in context. The data are from a study of blood T cell repertoires in COVID-19. On the study more broadly: The United States, Italy and Spain were the sources of the acute and convalescent COVID-19 samples. In each case, the material was cDNA or gDNA derived from T cells, B-cell-depleted T cells, or PBMCs.

Method: immunoSEQ multiplex PCR; TCRdb's copy keeps in-frame clones and lacks some. Here the sample spans hundreds of thousands of clones, around nine tenths being singletons. This CDR3 is built from 14 residues. V was shortened by 6 bases and J by 2 bases, with 11 bases between the two germline ends. From germline, CDR1 is MDHEN and CDR2 SYDVKM. The chain has TRBV28 and TRBJ2-1; weak D call: TRBD1 (6 bases). This receptor was taken from a woman between 70 and 85 years old with COVID-19, enrolled during active disease. Sequencing input: peripheral blood. As DNA, the CDR3 is TGTGCCAGCAGAGAAAGGACAGCCTACAATGAGCAGTTCTTC. Amino acids: CASRERTAYNEQFF.